This entry is about one T cell receptor (beta chain). These data belong to a study of T-cell reconstitution after alpha-beta-depleted transplantation in children. A library of TCRbeta sequences, prepared with unique molecular identifiers, was generated. From the PCR reads, TCRdb called clonotypes with MiXCR, one entry per CDR3 protein. The sample lists 250,000 to 350,000 distinct CDR3 sequences, over 20% occurring once. The CDR3 runs 14 residues. Trimming removed 6 bases from V and 5 bases from J, with 17 bases in between. CDR1 and CDR2 (germline): SEHNR, FQNEAQ (reference sequence). This chain joins TRBV7-9 and TRBJ2-7, with a weak D call TRBD2 (5 bases). The TCR sequence derives from a male patient younger than 18 who had a stem cell transplant for acute lymphoblastic leukemia, so the T cells may come from the graft donor. The material was PBMCs, mostly from graft donor cells, obtained 180 days after TCRalphabeta/CD19-depleted stem cell transplant. The CDR3 DNA sequence: TGTGCCAGCAGTTACGGACTTCTTGGGCACGAGCAGTACTTC. As protein: CASSYGLLGHEQYF.